What follows are 21 T cell receptor beta chains derived from one specimen sequenced in a study of blood T cell repertoires in COVID-19. The assay was immunoSEQ multiplex PCR, and TCRdb's table has in-frame clones only and misses some. The table includes under 85,000 clones, around 90% detected once. Specimen: peripheral blood. The receptor source for this set is a man between 65 and 85 years old with acute or convalescent COVID-19.

The chain is built from TRBV4-3 and TRBJ1-6, with D unclear. This CDR3 is built from 15 residues. From germline, CDR1 is LGHNA and CDR2 YSLEER. Trimming stripped 3 bases from V and 7 bases from J, with 13 bases between. This CDR3 reads CASSQSNRINSPLHF. CDR3 bases: TGCGCCAGCAGCCAGAGCAACCGAATAAATTCACCCCTCCACTTT.

The chain couples TRBV14 to TRBJ2-5; no definite D call. The CDR3 totals 15 residues. Deletions cut 2 bases from V and 4 bases from J, with 14 bases between. CDR1 is SGHDN, CDR2 FVKESK, per germline. For the CDR3, the DNA is TGTGCCAGCAGCCAAAGTTCCGGTCCCCGAGAGACCCAGTACTTC. Translating it yields CASSQSSGPRETQYF.

This clone was observed once. The chain couples TRBV27 to TRBJ1-5; TRBD1 might be the D (5 bases). Germline V gene data show CDR1 as MNHEY and CDR2 as SMNVEV (reference sequence). The CDR3 has 13 amino acids. The CDR3 loop reads CSTGRGVNQPQHF. CDR3 sequence (DNA): TGTTCTACCGGACGGGGGGTAAATCAGCCCCAGCATTTT.

The chain uses TRBV30 and TRBJ2-2, with D perhaps matching TRBD2 (6 bases). The CDR3 length is 14 residues. V lost 7 bases and J lost 7, with 19 bases in between. The germline gives CDR1 GTSNPN, CDR2 SVGIG (reference sequence). The CDR3 region has the DNA TGTGCCTTTAAGTCTAACGGGAGAAGCGGGGAGCTGTTTTTT. This codes for CAFKSNGRSGELFF.

This chain links TRBV30 with TRBJ1-1, with no clear D. The germline gives CDR1 GTSNPN, CDR2 SVGIG (reference sequence). This CDR3 spans 14 amino acids. Trimming left V 4 bases short and J 0 bases short, with 12 bases between. This chain's CDR3 is CAWTRIAVNTEAFF. CDR3 DNA: TGTGCCTGGACCAGGATCGCTGTGAACACTGAAGCTTTCTTT.

This sequence joins TRBV11-2 and TRBJ2-7; D possibly corresponds to TRBD2 (5 bases). The CDR3 is 14 residues long. V lost 5 bases, J lost 2 bases, and 13 bases lay in between. From germline, CDR1 is SGHAT and CDR2 FQNNGV. Written as DNA, the CDR3 is TGTGCCAGCAGCGTAGGCGGTAGCGCCTACGAGCAGTACTTC. Translation: CASSVGGSAYEQYF.

This clone was seen only once. The genes are TRBV28 and TRBJ1-4; the match to TRBD1 covers 12 bases. The CDR3 is made up of 15 amino acids. Germline loops: CDR1 MDHEN, CDR2 SYDVKM. Losses at the gene ends were 11 bases for V and 8 bases for J; bases not matched to a gene: 12. Here the CDR3 DNA reads TGTGCCTCCGGGACAGGGGGCGCCTCGGGCGAAAAACTGTTTTTT. It yields the protein CASGTGGASGEKLFF.

This clone occurred a few times. Additional DNA sequences in this sample encode the identical CDR3. The genes are TRBV4-3 and TRBJ1-2; TRBD1 is a possible D gene (6 bases). Trimming took off 0 bases at V and 1 base at J, with 9 bases between the two ends. This CDR3 contains 15 residues. Germline V gene lookup returns CDR1 LGHNA and CDR2 YSLEER. The CDR3 region has the DNA TGCGCCAGCAGCCAAGAGACAGGACTTAACTATGGCTACACCTTC. This gives the protein CASSQETGLNYGYTF.

The V gene is TRBV12-3 or TRBV12-4, the J gene TRBJ1-2; unclear D gene. V was cut by 2 bases and J by 8 bases, with 6 bases left in between. CDR3 length: 11 residues. CDR3 loop: CASSLPGGYTF. In DNA, the CDR3 is TGTGCCAGCAGTTTACCAGGAGGCTACACCTTC.

The rearrangement joins TRBV30 to TRBJ1-2, with 9 bases fitting TRBD1. Germline loops: CDR1 GTSNPN, CDR2 SVGIG (reference sequence). V dropped 4 bases and J dropped 5; count of bases not matched to a gene: 5. There are 13 residues in the CDR3. CDR3 protein: CAWNQDRGYGYTF. The CDR3 nucleotides read TGTGCCTGGAATCAGGACAGGGGTTATGGCTACACCTTC.

The chain is built from TRBV12-3 or TRBV12-4 and TRBJ1-6; TRBD1 agrees at 7 bases. V lost 5 bases to trimming and J lost 7 bases; unmatched junction nucleotides: 2. This CDR3 region has 13 residues. CDR3 sequence reads: CASSTGDNSPLHF. The CDR3 bases are TGTGCCAGCAGTACAGGGGACAATTCACCCCTCCACTTT.

The rearrangement uses TRBV7-9 and TRBJ2-2; no firm D call. Between the trimmed V and J ends, which lost 1 base and 2 bases, there was a span of 5 bases. CDR1 and CDR2 from the germline V gene are SEHNR and FQNEAQ (reference sequence). CDR3 length: 14 residues. The CDR3 sequence: CASSLVYNTGELFF. Written as DNA, the CDR3 is TGTGCCAGCAGCTTAGTATATAACACCGGGGAGCTGTTTTTT. Filled out from reference TRBV7-9 and TRBJ2-2, the complete variable domain reads DTGVSQNPRHKITKRGQNVTFRCDPISEHNRLYWYRQTLGQGPEFLTYFQNEAQLEKSRLLSDRFSAERPKGSFSTLEIQRTEQGDSAMYLCASSLVYNTGELFFGEGSRLTVL.

The V gene is TRBV7-6, the J gene TRBJ1-3; D gene unclear. Trimming removed 5 bases at V and 1 base at J, with 9 bases between. This CDR3 has 14 amino acids. Germline V gene data show CDR1 as SGHVS and CDR2 as FNYEAQ. CDR3 loop: CASSERYSGNTIYF. CDR3 sequence (DNA): TGTGCCAGCAGCGAGCGGTATTCTGGAAACACCATATATTTT.

The chain uses TRBV4-1 and TRBJ1-1; D unclear. The V and J ends lost 0 bases and 2 bases respectively, with 7 bases between them. CDR1 is MGHRA and CDR2 is YSYEKL in the germline V gene. The CDR3 contains 14 residues. CDR3 region: CASSQEMTNTEAFF. The CDR3 nucleotides are TGCGCCAGCAGCCAAGAGATGACTAACACTGAAGCTTTCTTT.

The gene calls are TRBV19 and TRBJ1-2; D is unclear. CDR3 length: 16 amino acids. Germline lookup yields CDR1 LNHDA and CDR2 SQIVND (reference sequence). Trimming shortened V by 0 bases and J by 6 bases, and 17 bases separated the two germline ends. CDR3 region: CASSIDFRAGLDGYTF. In DNA, the CDR3 is TGTGCCAGTAGTATAGATTTTAGAGCCGGTCTGGATGGCTACACCTTC. Full variable domain (rest looked up from reference TRBV19 and TRBJ1-2): DGGITQSPKYLFRKEGQNVTLSCEQNLNHDAMYWYRQDPGQGLRLIYYSQIVNDFQKGDIAEGYSVSREKKESFPLTVTSAQKNPTAFYLCASSIDFRAGLDGYTFGSGTRLTVV.

The chain couples TRBV28 to TRBJ2-7; D is uncertain. The CDR3 runs 14 residues. CDR1 is MDHEN, CDR2 SYDVKM, per germline. Trimming shortened V by 6 bases and J by 1 base, and 13 bases separated the two germline ends. The CDR3 sequence is CASRLNEASYEQYF. CDR3 coding DNA: TGTGCCAGCAGATTAAATGAAGCTTCCTACGAGCAGTACTTC.

This chain uses TRBV28 with TRBJ1-5; D not certain. Per the germline V gene, CDR1 is MDHEN and CDR2 is SYDVKM. Trimming removed 4 bases from V and 7 bases from J, with 26 bases in between. This CDR3 has 18 amino acids. This CDR3 reads CASSSFGRLGNPPQPQHF. As DNA, the CDR3 is TGTGCCAGCAGTTCCTTCGGGCGACTAGGAAATCCGCCACAGCCCCAGCATTTT.

For the CDR3, the DNA is TGTGCCAGCAGCTTAGTAATCCGGGAGCAGTACTTC. Protein sequence: CASSLVIREQYF. V usage is TRBV11-2 and J usage is TRBJ2-7; D is ambiguous. The CDR3 loop spans 12 amino acids. V shed 1 base and J shed 7 bases, with 8 bases lying between them. From germline, CDR1 is SGHAT and CDR2 FQNNGV.

Only one count was recorded for this clone. The chain links TRBV9 to TRBJ1-2; 7 bases map to TRBD1. Per the germline V gene, CDR1 is SGDLS and CDR2 is YYNGEE. The CDR3 is 15 residues long. The trim removed 0 bases at V and 6 bases at J, leaving 8 bases unmatched. CDR3 coding DNA: TGTGCCAGCAGCGTAGATGTCAGGGGGTTGGATGGCTACACCTTC. Translated, it gives CASSVDVRGLDGYTF.

The V and J genes are TRBV30 and TRBJ1-5; TRBD1 agrees at 7 bases. Germline V gives CDR1 GTSNPN, CDR2 SVGIG (reference sequence). The CDR3 totals 12 residues. In nucleotides, the CDR3 is TGTGCTTTCCAACAGGGCAGGGGGGCCCAGCATTTT. It yields the protein CAFQQGRGAQHF.

V gene TRBV19 combines with J gene TRBJ2-6; maybe TRBD1 (6 bases). The germline V gene encodes CDR1 LNHDA and CDR2 SQIVND (reference sequence). The CDR3 contains 15 residues. The V gene lost 7 bases and the J gene lost 0 bases, with 10 bases spanning the gap. CDR3 amino acids: CASKRGSSGANVLTF. The CDR3 nucleotides are TGTGCCAGTAAAAGGGGGAGCTCTGGGGCCAACGTCCTGACTTTC.